These T cell receptor beta chains were read from a single sample in a study of cytomegalovirus exposure and HLA in healthy donors. Sequencing was performed with immunoSEQ multiplex PCR; in TCRdb, only in-frame clones are kept and a portion is missing. The sample consists of under 200,000 clones, roughly 68% of them appearing once. The sample was PBMCs. The receptors were sampled from a woman younger than 45 in good health and CMV-seronegative. CDR3s include the opening cysteine and the closing phenylalanine or tryptophan. D genes are given only for firm matches. Not all rows give a size; the values are once, few, many and, for expanded clones, a class.

j_gene: TRBJ2-7; d_gene: TRBD1; v_gene: TRBV27; abundance: -; len: 13; CDR3aa: CASSLLTGREQYF; CDR3nt: TGTGCCAGCAGCCTACTGACAGGGCGCGAGCAGTACTTC
j_gene: TRBJ1-1; d_gene: -; v_gene: TRBV30; abundance: once; len: 10; CDR3aa: CAWIDRRAFF; CDR3nt: TGTGCCTGGATTGACAGGAGGGCTTTCTTT
j_gene: TRBJ2-2; d_gene: -; v_gene: TRBV18; abundance: -; len: 16; CDR3aa: CASSSSGPWGTGELFF; CDR3nt: TGTGCCAGCTCATCAAGCGGGCCCTGGGGCACCGGGGAGCTGTTTTTT
j_gene: TRBJ2-3; d_gene: -; v_gene: TRBV2; abundance: -; len: 15; CDR3aa: CASSGGGPRTDTQYF; CDR3nt: TGTGCCAGCAGTGGAGGCGGGCCTCGCACAGATACGCAGTATTTT
j_gene: TRBJ2-4; d_gene: TRBD2; v_gene: TRBV14; abundance: few; len: 16; CDR3aa: CASSPRLAGAGNIQYF; CDR3nt: TGTGCCAGCAGCCCCAGACTAGCGGGAGCTGGAAACATTCAGTACTTC
j_gene: TRBJ1-1; d_gene: -; v_gene: TRBV5-1; abundance: -; len: 16; CDR3aa: CASSPGHEKRNTEAFF; CDR3nt: TGCGCCAGCAGCCCGGGACACGAAAAGCGGAACACTGAAGCTTTCTTT
j_gene: TRBJ2-7; d_gene: TRBD1; v_gene: TRBV6-5; abundance: -; len: 15; CDR3aa: CASSQTGQSSYEQYF; CDR3nt: TGTGCCAGCAGCCAAACGGGACAGTCTTCCTACGAGCAGTACTTC
j_gene: TRBJ1-5; d_gene: -; v_gene: TRBV6-1; abundance: -; len: 15; CDR3aa: CASIDGVQGNQPQHF; CDR3nt: TGTGCCAGCATCGACGGGGTTCAGGGCAATCAGCCCCAGCATTTT
j_gene: TRBJ1-5; d_gene: TRBD1; v_gene: TRBV7-2; abundance: few; len: 14; CDR3aa: CASSPGQGVSAQHF; CDR3nt: TGTGCCAGCAGCCCCGGACAGGGGGTCTCGGCCCAGCATTTT
j_gene: TRBJ1-1; d_gene: -; v_gene: TRBV28; abundance: -; len: 14; CDR3aa: CASTRGGDVTEAFF; CDR3nt: TGTGCCAGCACCCGGGGGGGGGATGTGACTGAAGCTTTCTTT
j_gene: TRBJ1-2; d_gene: TRBD1; v_gene: TRBV7-9; abundance: -; len: 14; CDR3aa: CSSSPGQGVVGYTF; CDR3nt: TGTTCCAGCAGCCCCGGACAGGGTGTCGTCGGCTACACCTTC
j_gene: TRBJ2-3; d_gene: TRBD2; v_gene: TRBV19; abundance: -; len: 16; CDR3aa: CASSPRLAGATDTQYF; CDR3nt: TGTGCCAGTAGTCCACGACTAGCGGGAGCGACAGATACGCAGTATTTT
j_gene: TRBJ1-4; d_gene: -; v_gene: TRBV13; abundance: -; len: 13; CDR3aa: CASSGVGGEKLFF; CDR3nt: TGTGCCAGCAGCGGAGTAGGAGGTGAAAAACTGTTTTTT
j_gene: TRBJ2-3; d_gene: -; v_gene: TRBV6-5; abundance: -; len: 16; CDR3aa: CASSYSTGGITDTQYF; CDR3nt: TGTGCCAGCAGTTACTCGACCGGGGGAATCACAGATACGCAGTATTTT
j_gene: TRBJ1-1; d_gene: -; v_gene: TRBV6-5; abundance: -; len: 12; CDR3aa: CASMHQGLEAFF; CDR3nt: TGTGCCAGCATGCATCAGGGCCTTGAAGCTTTCTTT
j_gene: TRBJ2-1; d_gene: TRBD1; v_gene: TRBV14; abundance: -; len: 15; CDR3aa: CASSQSGQVINEQFF; CDR3nt: TGTGCCAGCAGCCAATCGGGACAGGTGATCAATGAGCAGTTCTTC
j_gene: TRBJ2-2; d_gene: -; v_gene: TRBV11-3; abundance: few; len: 14; CDR3aa: CASSLYRDTGELFF; CDR3nt: TGTGCCAGCAGCTTATACAGAGACACCGGGGAGCTGTTTTTT
j_gene: TRBJ2-5; d_gene: -; v_gene: TRBV25-1; abundance: few; len: 11; CDR3aa: CASSGGATQYF; CDR3nt: TGTGCCAGCAGTGGCGGCGCGACCCAGTACTTC
j_gene: TRBJ1-6; d_gene: TRBD1; v_gene: TRBV7-6; abundance: -; len: 15; CDR3aa: CASSLLPTGDSPLHF; CDR3nt: TGTGCCAGCAGCCTTCTCCCGACAGGGGATTCACCCCTCCACTTT
j_gene: TRBJ2-1; d_gene: -; v_gene: TRBV5-1; abundance: -; len: 16; CDR3aa: CASSPRRASSYNEQFF; CDR3nt: TGCGCCAGCAGCCCGAGGAGAGCCAGCTCCTACAATGAGCAGTTCTTC
j_gene: TRBJ1-1; d_gene: TRBD1; v_gene: TRBV18; abundance: few; len: 16; CDR3aa: CASSPNSGQGNTEAFF; CDR3nt: TGTGCCAGCTCACCAAACTCTGGACAGGGGAACACTGAAGCTTTCTTT
j_gene: TRBJ2-1; d_gene: -; v_gene: TRBV7-9; abundance: -; len: 14; CDR3aa: CASSSGLRQDEQFF; CDR3nt: TGTGCCAGCAGCTCGGGACTCAGGCAGGATGAGCAGTTCTTC
j_gene: TRBJ2-7; d_gene: -; v_gene: TRBV9; abundance: -; len: 15; CDR3aa: CASSVGGEGVYEQYF; CDR3nt: TGTGCCAGCAGCGTAGGAGGAGAGGGGGTCTACGAGCAGTACTTC
j_gene: TRBJ1-5; d_gene: -; v_gene: TRBV7-2; abundance: -; len: 15; CDR3aa: CASSLAGGGGQPQHF; CDR3nt: TGTGCCAGCAGCTTAGCTGGCGGGGGTGGTCAGCCCCAGCATTTT
j_gene: TRBJ1-1; d_gene: TRBD1; v_gene: TRBV6-5; abundance: -; len: 16; CDR3aa: CASSYATGHMNTEAFF; CDR3nt: TGTGCCAGCAGTTACGCGACAGGGCACATGAACACTGAAGCTTTCTTT
j_gene: TRBJ1-1; d_gene: -; v_gene: TRBV29-1; abundance: -; len: 14; CDR3aa: CSVGGRGRWAEAFF; CDR3nt: TGCAGCGTGGGAGGGAGGGGTCGGTGGGCTGAAGCTTTCTTT
j_gene: TRBJ2-1; d_gene: TRBD2; v_gene: TRBV5-1; abundance: -; len: 17; CDR3aa: CASSLLTSGTIVGEQFF; CDR3nt: TGCGCCAGCAGCTTGCTGACTAGCGGGACGATCGTGGGTGAGCAGTTCTTC
j_gene: TRBJ1-6; d_gene: -; v_gene: TRBV7-9; abundance: -; len: 14; CDR3aa: CASSFHLSGVPLHF; CDR3nt: TGTGCCAGCAGCTTCCATCTATCGGGGGTACCCCTCCACTTT
j_gene: TRBJ1-1; d_gene: -; v_gene: TRBV2; abundance: -; len: 11; CDR3aa: CASSQRPEAFF; CDR3nt: TGTGCCAGCAGTCAGCGGCCCGAAGCTTTCTTT
j_gene: TRBJ2-7; d_gene: -; v_gene: TRBV6-1; abundance: -; len: 12; CDR3aa: CASSLVAYEQYF; CDR3nt: TGTGCCAGCAGCCTCGTTGCCTACGAGCAGTACTTC
j_gene: TRBJ2-7; d_gene: -; v_gene: TRBV7-9; abundance: -; len: 12; CDR3aa: CASSHTGSQQYF; CDR3nt: TGTGCCAGCAGCCACACAGGGTCGCAGCAGTACTTC
j_gene: TRBJ2-5; d_gene: -; v_gene: TRBV13; abundance: -; len: 17; CDR3aa: CASSLGLFSPPVGTQYF; CDR3nt: TGTGCCAGCAGCTTAGGCCTGTTCTCACCCCCGGTCGGGACCCAGTACTTC
j_gene: TRBJ2-7; d_gene: -; v_gene: TRBV7-9; abundance: -; len: 14; CDR3aa: CASSLAQRGQREYF; CDR3nt: TGTGCCAGCAGCTTAGCGCAAAGGGGCCAGCGGGAGTACTTC
j_gene: TRBJ1-2; d_gene: TRBD1; v_gene: TRBV9; abundance: few; len: 13; CDR3aa: CASSVDSGGGYTF; CDR3nt: TGTGCCAGCAGCGTAGATTCAGGGGGTGGCTACACCTTC
j_gene: TRBJ1-3; d_gene: -; v_gene: TRBV7-8; abundance: -; len: 13; CDR3aa: CASSLIHRDTIYF; CDR3nt: TGTGCCAGCAGCTTAATCCATCGGGACACCATATATTTT
j_gene: TRBJ2-1; d_gene: TRBD2; v_gene: TRBV7-2; abundance: -; len: 18; CDR3aa: CASRGLAGVGRFGNEQFF; CDR3nt: TGTGCCAGCAGGGGACTAGCGGGAGTGGGTCGGTTTGGCAATGAGCAGTTCTTC
j_gene: TRBJ1-2; d_gene: TRBD1; v_gene: TRBV7-2; abundance: -; len: 14; CDR3aa: CASSRSTGDYGYTF; CDR3nt: TGTGCCAGCAGCCGATCGACAGGGGACTATGGCTACACCTTC
j_gene: TRBJ2-5; d_gene: -; v_gene: TRBV27; abundance: -; len: 11; CDR3aa: CASGQIETQYF; CDR3nt: TGTGCCAGCGGACAGATAGAGACCCAGTACTTC
j_gene: TRBJ2-5; d_gene: -; v_gene: TRBV10-2; abundance: -; len: 15; CDR3aa: CASRMGSGDQETQYF; CDR3nt: TGCGCCAGCAGGATGGGAAGCGGTGACCAAGAGACCCAGTACTTC
j_gene: TRBJ1-2; d_gene: -; v_gene: TRBV19; abundance: -; len: 14; CDR3aa: CASTHRAGVGGYTF; CDR3nt: TGTGCCAGTACCCATCGGGCAGGGGTCGGTGGCTACACCTTC
j_gene: TRBJ2-2; d_gene: TRBD2; v_gene: TRBV7-2; abundance: -; len: 15; CDR3aa: CASSLRAGGTGELFF; CDR3nt: TGTGCCAGCAGCTTGAGGGCGGGAGGGACCGGGGAGCTGTTTTTT
j_gene: TRBJ1-1; d_gene: TRBD1; v_gene: TRBV15; abundance: -; len: 14; CDR3aa: CATSTGGLNTEAFF; CDR3nt: TGTGCCACCAGCACAGGGGGGTTAAACACTGAAGCTTTCTTT
j_gene: TRBJ2-7; d_gene: -; v_gene: TRBV10-3; abundance: once; len: 12; CDR3aa: CAISERGYEQYF; CDR3nt: TGTGCCATCAGTGAGAGGGGCTACGAGCAGTACTTC
j_gene: TRBJ2-7; d_gene: TRBD2; v_gene: TRBV10-3; abundance: few; len: 15; CDR3aa: CASSGGVGGTYEQYF; CDR3nt: TGTGCCAGCAGTGGAGGGGTCGGGGGGACCTACGAGCAGTACTTC
j_gene: TRBJ1-5; d_gene: -; v_gene: TRBV27; abundance: -; len: 13; CDR3aa: CASSLTGNQPQHF; CDR3nt: TGTGCCAGCAGTTTAACAGGCAATCAGCCCCAGCATTTT
j_gene: TRBJ1-1; d_gene: -; v_gene: TRBV7-9; abundance: -; len: 14; CDR3aa: CASSPGALSTEAFF; CDR3nt: TGTGCCAGCAGCCCAGGCGCTCTTAGCACTGAAGCTTTCTTT
j_gene: TRBJ2-5; d_gene: TRBD1; v_gene: TRBV9; abundance: few; len: 14; CDR3aa: CASSVGTEEETQYF; CDR3nt: TGTGCCAGCAGCGTTGGGACAGAGGAAGAGACCCAGTACTTC
j_gene: TRBJ2-7; d_gene: TRBD2; v_gene: TRBV5-1; abundance: -; len: 15; CDR3aa: CASSPTSGSGYEQYF; CDR3nt: TGCGCCAGCAGCCCGACTAGCGGGAGCGGCTACGAGCAGTACTTC
j_gene: TRBJ1-5; d_gene: -; v_gene: TRBV7-9; abundance: -; len: 16; CDR3aa: CASSLGLGASNQPQHF; CDR3nt: TGTGCCAGCAGCTTAGGTTTGGGGGCAAGCAATCAGCCCCAGCATTTT
j_gene: TRBJ1-2; d_gene: -; v_gene: TRBV5-6; abundance: -; len: 15; CDR3aa: CASTPGDRRAYGYTF; CDR3nt: TGTGCCAGCACCCCCGGAGACAGGAGAGCCTATGGCTACACCTTC
j_gene: TRBJ2-3; d_gene: -; v_gene: TRBV14; abundance: few; len: 16; CDR3aa: CASSGRTETLTDTQYF; CDR3nt: TGTGCCAGCAGCGGAAGGACAGAGACCTTAACAGATACGCAGTATTTT
j_gene: TRBJ2-5; d_gene: TRBD1; v_gene: TRBV30; abundance: -; len: 17; CDR3aa: CAWSVGPLGGGQETQYF; CDR3nt: TGTGCCTGGAGTGTGGGCCCCCTAGGGGGCGGGCAAGAGACCCAGTACTTC
j_gene: TRBJ2-5; d_gene: TRBD2; v_gene: TRBV19; abundance: once; len: 13; CDR3aa: CASSMTSVETQYF; CDR3nt: TGTGCCAGTAGTATGACTAGCGTGGAGACCCAGTACTTC
j_gene: TRBJ2-7; d_gene: -; v_gene: TRBV7-9; abundance: once; len: 17; CDR3aa: CASSLESGRQGSYEQYF; CDR3nt: TGTGCCAGCAGCTTAGAGAGTGGTAGGCAGGGCTCCTACGAGCAGTACTTC
j_gene: TRBJ2-1; d_gene: -; v_gene: TRBV19; abundance: few; len: 13; CDR3aa: CASSVGLYNEQFF; CDR3nt: TGTGCCAGTAGTGTGGGACTGTACAATGAGCAGTTCTTC